This entry lists 4 T cell receptor beta chains sequenced from one sample in a study of beta chain features in type 1 diabetes. Of the isolated RNA, all was reverse transcribed, and so the sequenced material was expressed TCRB transcripts. Repertoires were generated with immunoSEQ multiplex PCR, while TCRdb's copy carries only in-frame clones and drops some. In the table there are hundreds of thousands of clones, approximately 13% of which are singletons. Sequencing was done on a sample of naive CD4+ T cells from blood. The origin of the receptors is a man under 40 in good health.

Only a few counts were recorded for this clone. The chain links TRBV13 to TRBJ2-3; no clear D. Deletions cut 0 bases from V and 10 bases from J, with 8 bases between. In germline, CDR1 is PRHDT, CDR2 FYEKMQ (reference sequence). The CDR3 totals 12 residues. CDR3 nucleotide sequence: TGTGCCAGCAGCTTAGGCCAAAGGGCGCAGTATTTT. This codes for CASSLGQRAQYF.

This clone has just a few counts. V gene TRBV18 combines with J gene TRBJ2-1, with D possibly being TRBD2 (6 bases). The ends were cut back, 4 bases at V and 5 bases at J, with 15 bases in the middle. Germline-derived CDR1 and CDR2 are KGHSH and LQKENI. The CDR3 runs 15 residues. The CDR3 nucleotides read TGTGCCAGCTCACTCACGCTAGCGCGGGACAATGAGCAGTTCTTC. Translated: CASSLTLARDNEQFF.

The chain has TRBV9 and TRBJ2-1; a weak D match, TRBD2 (7 bases). The germline V gene encodes CDR1 SGDLS and CDR2 YYNGEE. V was shortened by 4 bases and J by 6 bases, with 17 bases between the two germline ends. The CDR3 has 15 amino acids. CDR3 sequence reads: CASSSLNAGANEQFF. The CDR3 coding sequence is TGTGCCAGCAGCTCCTTAAACGCGGGGGCCAATGAGCAGTTCTTC.

The sample holds a few counts of this clone. CDR3 protein: CASTDPGLHTQYF. In nucleotides, the CDR3 is TGTGCCAGTACAGACCCGGGCCTCCATACGCAGTATTTT. The J gene is TRBJ2-3, the V gene TRBV19; D is undetermined. CDR1 is LNHDA and CDR2 is SQIVND in the germline V gene (reference sequence). The length of the CDR3 is 13 residues. The germline V and J ends were trimmed by 7 bases and 7 bases, with 15 bases remaining between them.